This record looks at one TCR beta chain sequence and its context. Its antigen is currently unknown. Other DNA variants within this sample encode the same CDR3. Looked up from germline, CDR1 is LGHDT and CDR2 is YNNKEL (reference sequence). The CDR3 has 16 residues. V lost 0 bases, J lost 1 base, and 4 bases stayed unmatched. Using immunoSEQ multiplex PCR, the repertoire was profiled, and TCRdb retains in-frame clones only, with some absent. The table lists around 80,000 clones, 70% to 90% of them singletons. These data belong to a study of T cell responses to AZD1222 COVID-19 vaccine. General study points: Spike-specific TCRs gained breadth and depth after people received two AZD1222 doses. Scientists sampled the repertoires only once the peak T cell response had passed.

Sequences were derived from peripheral blood, sampled on day 0 of AZD1222 vaccination. The sequence derives from an adult in good health. The J gene is TRBJ2-3, the V gene TRBV3-1 (or the pseudogene TRBV3-2); 7 bases are a match to TRBD1. The CDR3: CASSQERGRGTDTQYF. The CDR3 DNA reads TGTGCCAGCAGCCAAGAAAGGGGGCGCGGCACAGATACGCAGTATTTT.